The 5 T cell receptor beta chains listed next were all sequenced from one sample in a study of blood T cell repertoires in COVID-19. Data came from immunoSEQ multiplex PCR; TCRdb stores just in-frame clones and leaves some out. The repertoire holds more than 400,000 clones, around 90% seen once, with 0.7% in the top ten. The material sequenced was PBMCs or T cells enriched from blood (not recorded which). These receptors were collected from a woman between 18 and 30 years old who had recovered from COVID-19.

A few counts support this clone. This chain uses TRBV5-1 with TRBJ1-1, with D possibly matching TRBD1 (6 bases). The CDR3 has 14 residues. Trimming removed 3 bases at V and 2 bases at J, with 11 bases between. Per the germline V gene, CDR1 is SGHRS and CDR2 is YFSETQ. CDR3 sequence reads: CASSSIQGNTEAFF. The CDR3 region has the DNA TGCGCCAGCAGCTCCATACAGGGTAACACTGAAGCTTTCTTT. Full variable domain (missing parts from reference TRBV5-1 and TRBJ1-1): KAGVTQTPRYLIKTRGQQVTLSCSPISGHRSVSWYQQTPGQGLQFLFEYFSETQRNKGNFPGRFSGRQFSNSRSEMNVSTLELGDSALYLCASSSIQGNTEAFFGQGTRLTVV.

This clone was counted a single time. The CDR3 sequence is CASSRLAGYEQYF. CDR3 DNA: TGTGCCAGCAGTAGACTAGCGGGATACGAGCAGTACTTC. This rearrangement joins TRBV3-1 (or the pseudogene TRBV3-2) to TRBJ2-7; 11 bases are a match to TRBD2. From germline, CDR1 is LGHDT and CDR2 YNNKEL (reference sequence). The CDR3 extends over 13 amino acids. With V trimmed by 6 bases and J by 4 bases, 2 bases remained unmatched.

This clone was recorded once. V usage is TRBV11-2 and J usage is TRBJ2-3; weak D call: TRBD2 (6 bases). Between the trimmed V and J ends, which lost 5 bases and 3 bases, there was a span of 12 bases. This CDR3 has 14 amino acids. Per the germline V gene, CDR1 is SGHAT and CDR2 is FQNNGV. The CDR3 DNA sequence: TGTGCCAGCAGCGGACGGGGGTGGACAGATACGCAGTATTTT. Its translation: CASSGRGWTDTQYF.

The chain recombines TRBV3-1 (or the pseudogene TRBV3-2) with TRBJ1-1, with TRBD1 identical over 9 bases. The germline gives CDR1 LGHDT, CDR2 YNNKEL (reference sequence). This CDR3 region has 15 residues. After removal of 4 bases from V and 1 base from J, the junction contained 4 bases not matched to a gene. The CDR3 DNA reads TGTGCCAGCAGCCCAGGGGGACAGGGGAACACTGAAGCTTTCTTT. Its protein product is CASSPGGQGNTEAFF.

This chain joins TRBV5-8 and TRBJ2-3, with 11 bases lining up with TRBD2. CDR3 size: 17 residues. Trimming at V came to 0 bases and at J to 4 bases, leaving 7 bases not matched to a gene. The germline CDR1 and CDR2 sequences are SGHTS and YDEGEE. CDR3 sequence (DNA): TGTGCCAGCAGCTTGGGATTGTATAGCGGGGGGGCAGATACGCAGTATTTT. Its protein product is CASSLGLYSGGADTQYF.